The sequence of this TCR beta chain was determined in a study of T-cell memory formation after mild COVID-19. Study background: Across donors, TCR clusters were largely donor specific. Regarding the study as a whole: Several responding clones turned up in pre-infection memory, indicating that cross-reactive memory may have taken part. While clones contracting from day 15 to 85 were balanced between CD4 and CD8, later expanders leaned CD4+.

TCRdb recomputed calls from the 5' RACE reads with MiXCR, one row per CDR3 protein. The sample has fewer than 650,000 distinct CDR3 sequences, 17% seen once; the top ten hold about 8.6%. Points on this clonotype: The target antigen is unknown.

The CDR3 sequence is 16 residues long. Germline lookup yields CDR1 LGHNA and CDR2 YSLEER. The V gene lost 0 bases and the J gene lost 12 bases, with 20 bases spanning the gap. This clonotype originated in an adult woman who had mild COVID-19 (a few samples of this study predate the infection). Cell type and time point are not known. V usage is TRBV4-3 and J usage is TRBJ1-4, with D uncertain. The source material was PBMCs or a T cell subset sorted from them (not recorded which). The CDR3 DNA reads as TGCGCCAGCAGCCAAGAACCCGGCCACGGTTGGGAAGAACTGTTTTTT. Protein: CASSQEPGHGWEELFF.